The source of this T cell receptor (beta chain) is a study of cytomegalovirus exposure and HLA in healthy donors. PCR used 60 Vbeta primers and 13 Jbeta primers. Assay: immunoSEQ multiplex PCR; the TCRdb copy retains only in-frame clones and omits some. The repertoire holds some 120,000 clones, with 70% as singletons. This CDR3 is 17 amino acids long. The germline V gene encodes CDR1 SGHRS and CDR2 YFSETQ. After removal of 0 bases from V and 2 bases from J, the junction contained 6 bases not matched to a gene. This TCR came from a man younger than 45 in good health and CMV-seropositive. The rearrangement joins TRBV5-1 to TRBJ2-3; 10 nucleotides line up with TRBD2. Sequences were obtained from PBMCs. The CDR3 sequence is CASSLGASGGLTDTQYF. The CDR3 nucleotides read TGCGCCAGCAGCTTGGGAGCTAGCGGGGGACTCACAGATACGCAGTATTTT.